This T cell receptor (beta chain) was identified during a study of T cells expressing NK-cell markers. As for the study in general: From sorted CD3+CD56+NKG2C+, CD3+CD56+NKG2C- and CD3+CD56-NKG2C+ T cells came the TCR beta repertoires.

This CDR3 comprises 15 residues. TCR beta cDNA was made by 5'RACE template switching with UMIs. TCRdb reprocessed the 5' RACE reads and stores each CDR3 protein as one record, lacking DNA. The sample table includes about 430,000 distinct CDR3 sequences. Of note for this clonotype: Antigen unknown.

General study points: It is unclear if expanded NKG2C-expressing clones target HCMV antigens. Of CD8+ T cells, about 1.0-8% belonged to dominant NKG2C+ clonotypes in five or six donors.

This TCR was recovered from a woman aged 45 to 65 in good health. The gene calls are TRBV12-3 or TRBV12-4 and TRBJ2-1; TCRdb lists TRBD2, though no DNA is available to test this call. The sample was blood T cells: a sorted CD56 or NKG2C T cell subset, CD4+ or CD8+ T cells, or bulk PBMC T cells (not recorded which). CDR3 residues: CASSRRLAGENEQFF.